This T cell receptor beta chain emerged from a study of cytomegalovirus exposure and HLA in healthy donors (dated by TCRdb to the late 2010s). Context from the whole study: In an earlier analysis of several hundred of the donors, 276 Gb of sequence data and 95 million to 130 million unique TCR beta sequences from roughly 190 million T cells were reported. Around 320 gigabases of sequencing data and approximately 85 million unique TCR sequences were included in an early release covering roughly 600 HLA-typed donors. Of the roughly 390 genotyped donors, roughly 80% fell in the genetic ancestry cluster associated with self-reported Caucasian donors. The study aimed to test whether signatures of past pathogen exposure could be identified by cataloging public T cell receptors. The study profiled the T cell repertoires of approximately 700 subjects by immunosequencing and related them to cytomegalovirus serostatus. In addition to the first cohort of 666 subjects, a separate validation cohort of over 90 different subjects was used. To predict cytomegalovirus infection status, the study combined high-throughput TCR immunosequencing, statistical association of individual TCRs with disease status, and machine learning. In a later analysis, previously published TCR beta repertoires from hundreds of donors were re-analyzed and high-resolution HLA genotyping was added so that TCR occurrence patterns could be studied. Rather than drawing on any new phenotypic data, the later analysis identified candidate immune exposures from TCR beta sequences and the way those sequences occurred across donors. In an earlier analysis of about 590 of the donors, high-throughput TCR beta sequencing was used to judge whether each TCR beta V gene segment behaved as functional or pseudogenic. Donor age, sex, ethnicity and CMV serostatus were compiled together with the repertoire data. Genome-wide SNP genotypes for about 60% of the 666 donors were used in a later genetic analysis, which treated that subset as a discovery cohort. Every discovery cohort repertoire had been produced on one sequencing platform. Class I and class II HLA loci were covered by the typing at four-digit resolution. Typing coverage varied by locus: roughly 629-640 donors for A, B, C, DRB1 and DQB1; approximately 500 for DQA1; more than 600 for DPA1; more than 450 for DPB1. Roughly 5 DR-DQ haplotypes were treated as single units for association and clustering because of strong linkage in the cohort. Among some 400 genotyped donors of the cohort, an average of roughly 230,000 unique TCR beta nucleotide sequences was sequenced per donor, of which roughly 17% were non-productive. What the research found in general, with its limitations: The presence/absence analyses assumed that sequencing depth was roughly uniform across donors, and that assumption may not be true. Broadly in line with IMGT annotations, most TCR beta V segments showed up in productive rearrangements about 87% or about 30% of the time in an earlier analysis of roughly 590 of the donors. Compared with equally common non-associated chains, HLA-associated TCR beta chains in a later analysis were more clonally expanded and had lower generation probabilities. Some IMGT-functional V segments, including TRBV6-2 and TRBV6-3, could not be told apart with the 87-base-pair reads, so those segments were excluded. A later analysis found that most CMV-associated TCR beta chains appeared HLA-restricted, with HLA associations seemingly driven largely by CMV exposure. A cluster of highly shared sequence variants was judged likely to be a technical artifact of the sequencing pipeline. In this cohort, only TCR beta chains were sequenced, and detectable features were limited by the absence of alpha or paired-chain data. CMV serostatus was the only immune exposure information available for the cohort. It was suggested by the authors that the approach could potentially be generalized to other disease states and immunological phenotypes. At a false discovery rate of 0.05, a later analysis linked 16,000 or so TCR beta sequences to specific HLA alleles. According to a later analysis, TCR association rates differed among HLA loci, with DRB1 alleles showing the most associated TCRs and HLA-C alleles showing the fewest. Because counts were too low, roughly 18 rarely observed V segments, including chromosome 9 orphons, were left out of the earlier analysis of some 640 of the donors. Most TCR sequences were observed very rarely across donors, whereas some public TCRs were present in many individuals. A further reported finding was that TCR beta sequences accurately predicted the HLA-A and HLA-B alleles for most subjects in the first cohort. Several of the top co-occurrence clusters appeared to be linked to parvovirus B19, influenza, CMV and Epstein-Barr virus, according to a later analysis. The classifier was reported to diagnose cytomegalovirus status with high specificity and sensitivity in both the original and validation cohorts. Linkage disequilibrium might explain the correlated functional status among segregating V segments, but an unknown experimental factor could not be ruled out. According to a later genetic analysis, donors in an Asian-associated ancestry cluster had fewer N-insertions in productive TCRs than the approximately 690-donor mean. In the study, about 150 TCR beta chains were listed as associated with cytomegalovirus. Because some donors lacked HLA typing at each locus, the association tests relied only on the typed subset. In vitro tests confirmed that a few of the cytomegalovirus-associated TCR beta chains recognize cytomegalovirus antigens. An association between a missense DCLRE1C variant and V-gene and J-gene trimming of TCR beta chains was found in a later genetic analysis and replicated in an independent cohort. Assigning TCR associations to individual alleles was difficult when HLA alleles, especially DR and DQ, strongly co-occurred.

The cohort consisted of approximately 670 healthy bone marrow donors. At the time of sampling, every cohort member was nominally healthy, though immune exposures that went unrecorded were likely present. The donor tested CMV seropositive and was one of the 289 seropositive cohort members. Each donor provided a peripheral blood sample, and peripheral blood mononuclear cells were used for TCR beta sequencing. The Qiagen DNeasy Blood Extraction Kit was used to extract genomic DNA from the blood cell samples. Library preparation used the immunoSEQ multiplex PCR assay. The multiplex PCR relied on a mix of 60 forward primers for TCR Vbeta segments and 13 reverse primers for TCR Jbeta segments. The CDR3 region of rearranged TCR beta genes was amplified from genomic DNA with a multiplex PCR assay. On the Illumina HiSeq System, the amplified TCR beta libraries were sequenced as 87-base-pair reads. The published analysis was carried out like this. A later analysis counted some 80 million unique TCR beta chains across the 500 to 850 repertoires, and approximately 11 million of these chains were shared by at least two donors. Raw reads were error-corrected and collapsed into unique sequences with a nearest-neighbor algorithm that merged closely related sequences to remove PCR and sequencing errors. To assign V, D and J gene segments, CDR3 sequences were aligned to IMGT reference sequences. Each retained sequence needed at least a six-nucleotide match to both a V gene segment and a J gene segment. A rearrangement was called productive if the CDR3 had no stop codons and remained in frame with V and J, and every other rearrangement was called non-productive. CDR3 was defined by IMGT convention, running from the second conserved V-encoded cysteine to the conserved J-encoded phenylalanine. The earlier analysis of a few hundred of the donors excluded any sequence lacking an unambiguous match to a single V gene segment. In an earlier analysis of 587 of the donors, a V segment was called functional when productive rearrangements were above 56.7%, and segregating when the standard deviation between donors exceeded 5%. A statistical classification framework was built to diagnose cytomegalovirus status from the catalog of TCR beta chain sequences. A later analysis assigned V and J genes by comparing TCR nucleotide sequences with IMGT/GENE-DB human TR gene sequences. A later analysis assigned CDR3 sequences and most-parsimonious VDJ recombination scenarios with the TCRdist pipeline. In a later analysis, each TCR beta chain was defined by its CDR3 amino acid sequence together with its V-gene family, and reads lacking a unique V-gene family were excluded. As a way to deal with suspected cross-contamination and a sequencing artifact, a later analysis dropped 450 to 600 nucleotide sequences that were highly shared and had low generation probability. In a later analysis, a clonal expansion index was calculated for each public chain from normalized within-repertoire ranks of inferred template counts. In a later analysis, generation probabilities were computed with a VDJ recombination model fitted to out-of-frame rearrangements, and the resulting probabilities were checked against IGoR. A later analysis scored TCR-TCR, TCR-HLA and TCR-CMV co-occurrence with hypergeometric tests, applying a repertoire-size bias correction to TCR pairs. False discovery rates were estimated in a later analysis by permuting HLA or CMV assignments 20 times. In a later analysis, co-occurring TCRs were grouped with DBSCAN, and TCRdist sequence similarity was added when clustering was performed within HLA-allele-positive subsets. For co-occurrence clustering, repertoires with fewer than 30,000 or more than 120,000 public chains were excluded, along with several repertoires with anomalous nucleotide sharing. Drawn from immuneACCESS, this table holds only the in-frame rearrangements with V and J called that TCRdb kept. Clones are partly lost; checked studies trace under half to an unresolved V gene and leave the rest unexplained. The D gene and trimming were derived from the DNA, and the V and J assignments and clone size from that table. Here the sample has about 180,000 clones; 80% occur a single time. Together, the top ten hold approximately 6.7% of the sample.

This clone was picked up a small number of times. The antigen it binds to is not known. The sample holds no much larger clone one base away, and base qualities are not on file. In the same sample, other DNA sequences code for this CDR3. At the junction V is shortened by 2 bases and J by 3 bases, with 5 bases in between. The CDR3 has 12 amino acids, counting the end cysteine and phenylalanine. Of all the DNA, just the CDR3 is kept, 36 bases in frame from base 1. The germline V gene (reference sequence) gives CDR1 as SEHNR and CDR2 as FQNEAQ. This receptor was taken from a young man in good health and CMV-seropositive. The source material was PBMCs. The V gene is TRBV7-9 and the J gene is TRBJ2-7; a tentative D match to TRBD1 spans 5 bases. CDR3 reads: CASSLTGYEQYF. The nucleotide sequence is TGTGCCAGCAGCTTAACAGGCTACGAGCAGTACTTC.